This entry is about one TCR beta chain. The entry originates in a study of blood T cell repertoires in COVID-19. Study-level background: Collection of acute and convalescent COVID-19 samples took place in the United States, Italy and Spain. From T cells, B-cell-depleted T cells, or PBMCs came the material, which was cDNA or gDNA.

V lost 6 bases and J lost 4; bases outside the gene matches: 0. CDR3 length: 13 amino acids. Original analysis: Amplification from reference gene primers served as the basis for estimated nucleated cell counts. Repertoires were generated with immunoSEQ multiplex PCR, while TCRdb's copy carries only in-frame clones and drops some. V, J and clone size reflect that table, while D and trimming were determined from the DNA. This sample has around 230,000 clones, with roughly 88% found just once. The sample was peripheral blood. The chain employs TRBV12-3 or TRBV12-4 and TRBJ2-3; 11 nucleotides agree with TRBD1. The TCR originated in a man aged 25 to 45 who had recovered from COVID-19. The CDR3 nucleotides are TGTGCCAGCAGGGGACAGGGGGCAGATACGCAGTATTTT. Residues: CASRGQGADTQYF.